What follows describes a single TCR beta chain. As yet, its antigen is unknown. The primer mix had 60 Vbeta and 13 Jbeta primers. Sequencing used immunoSEQ multiplex PCR; TCRdb keeps in-frame clones, though not all of them. The sample lists tens of thousands of clones, approximately 71% occurring once. These data come from a study of cytomegalovirus exposure and HLA in healthy donors. Study observations and caveats: According to a later analysis, most TCR beta chains associated with CMV appeared HLA-restricted.

This sequence originates from a woman younger than 45 in good health and CMV-seronegative. Sequenced: PBMCs.

The CDR3 sequence is CASRPPGQGGYEQYF. The CDR3 coding sequence is TGTGCCAGCAGGCCCCCGGGACAGGGAGGTTACGAGCAGTACTTC. The chain uses TRBV27 and TRBJ2-7; 9 nucleotides agree with TRBD1. V was pared by 6 bases and J by 4 bases, with 10 bases of the junction left unmatched. Looked up from germline, CDR1 is MNHEY and CDR2 is SMNVEV (reference sequence). The CDR3 sequence is 15 residues long.